Shown below are 17 T cell receptor beta chains from a single sample sequenced in a study of blood T cell repertoires in COVID-19. Sequencing was performed with immunoSEQ multiplex PCR; in TCRdb, only in-frame clones are kept and a portion is missing. In the table there are roughly 140,000 clones, about 90% of which are singletons. The source material was peripheral blood. The receptor set was obtained from a woman aged 50 to 65 with acute or convalescent COVID-19.

This clone has a single count. This chain links TRBV14 with TRBJ1-2; the D is unclear. Germline lookup yields CDR1 SGHDN and CDR2 FVKESK. There are 13 residues in the CDR3. V was clipped by 2 bases and J by 2 bases, with 6 bases between them. The DNA of the CDR3 is TGTGCCAGCAGCCAACAAGCCAACTATGGCTACACCTTC. Amino acids: CASSQQANYGYTF.

To note about this clone: The junction shows a germline mismatch at one end, possibly a read error. The chain has TRBV7-3 and TRBJ2-5, with D perhaps TRBD2 (6 bases). Per germline, CDR1 SGHTA and CDR2 FQGTGA. CDR3 length: 13 amino acids. CDR3 in amino acids: CAGSKLAQETQYF. The CDR3 region has the DNA TGTGCCGGCAGCAAACTAGCTCAAGAGACCCAGTACTTC.

This rearrangement joins TRBV9 to TRBJ2-7, with 14 positions matching TRBD2. V shed 3 bases, J shed 5 bases, and the junction held 10 bases outside the gene matches. CDR1 and CDR2 (germline): SGDLS, YYNGEE. This CDR3 region has 17 residues. CDR3 region: CASSAGTSGRNIDEQYF. The CDR3 coding sequence is TGTGCCAGCAGCGCCGGGACTAGCGGGAGAAATATCGACGAGCAGTACTTC.

The chain links TRBV9 to TRBJ2-7; 10 positions agree with TRBD2. The CDR3 is 15 amino acids. Trimming took 3 bases from V and 7 from J; bases not matched to a gene: 10. The germline V gene encodes CDR1 SGDLS and CDR2 YYNGEE. The CDR3 coding sequence is TGTGCCAGCAGCGCGGAGGGACTAGCGATGGGGGAGCAGTACTTC. The encoded protein is CASSAEGLAMGEQYF.

This chain uses TRBV7-9 with TRBJ2-7; 7 nucleotides line up with TRBD2. The CDR3 sequence is 13 residues long. The V and J ends lost 8 bases and 1 base, in that order; junction bases with no gene match: 5. Looked up from germline, CDR1 is SEHNR and CDR2 is FQNEAQ (reference sequence). The CDR3 region is CASWGGVSYEQYF. The CDR3 nucleotides read TGTGCCAGCTGGGGGGGGGTGTCCTACGAGCAGTACTTC.

This chain connects TRBV2 to TRBJ2-5; the D is unclear. The CDR3 covers 13 residues. Germline CDR1 is SNHLY and CDR2 is FYNNEI. Trimming stripped 4 bases from V and 4 bases from J, with 10 bases between. The CDR3 protein is CASSAHLGETQYF. CDR3 sequence (DNA): TGTGCCAGCAGTGCCCACCTAGGAGAGACCCAGTACTTC.

This clone was found once. V usage is TRBV29-1 and J usage is TRBJ2-3, with D unclear. V gave up 3 bases and J gave up 4 bases, with 8 bases separating them. This CDR3 is built from 12 residues. The germline CDR1 and CDR2 sequences are SQVTM and ANQGSEA. This CDR3 reads CSVDKPPDTQYF. For the CDR3, the DNA is TGCAGCGTTGATAAGCCCCCAGATACGCAGTATTTT.

The count of this clone is one. The rearrangement links TRBV27 to TRBJ2-5, with D possibly TRBD2 on 6 matching bases. This CDR3 is built from 12 residues. In germline, CDR1 is MNHEY, CDR2 SMNVEV (reference sequence). V was cut by 4 bases and J by 4 bases, with 7 bases left in between. The CDR3 DNA follows: TGTGCCAGCAGTTACGGGGGAGAGACCCAGTACTTC. This sequence encodes CASSYGGETQYF.

This rearrangement joins TRBV12-3 or TRBV12-4 to TRBJ2-2; D uncertain. This CDR3 is 12 amino acids long. V gave up 5 bases and J gave up 6 bases, with 7 bases separating them. The CDR3 nucleotides read TGTGCCAGCAGTCCCCCAGCCGGGGAGCTGTTTTTT. It translates to CASSPPAGELFF.

In this sample, this clone turned up a few times. This rearrangement joins TRBV5-1 to TRBJ2-1, with D possibly TRBD1 on 5 matching bases. V lost 4 bases to trimming and J lost 6 bases, with 17 bases between them. CDR1 SGHRS and CDR2 YFSETQ come from the germline V gene. The CDR3 is 15 residues long. The CDR3 spells CASSPNAGLGNEQFF. The CDR3 DNA follows: TGCGCCAGCAGCCCGAACGCAGGGCTTGGCAATGAGCAGTTCTTC.

This chain connects TRBV9 to TRBJ2-3, with D possibly TRBD2 on 8 matching bases. Germline V gene data show CDR1 as SGDLS and CDR2 as YYNGEE. The CDR3 runs 20 residues. The V end lost 0 bases, the J end lost 2 bases, and 25 bases lay between the germline ends. CDR3 sequence (DNA): TGTGCCAGCAGCGTAGGATTTGGACGAATACGGGAGGGGGCCACAGATACGCAGTATTTT. The encoded protein is CASSVGFGRIREGATDTQYF.

CDR3 DNA sequence: TGTGCCAGCAGTTTAAGAGGGCCGGAGACCCAGTACTTC. Translating gives CASSLRGPETQYF. The V gene is TRBV27, the J gene TRBJ2-5, with D perhaps matching TRBD2 (5 bases). Germline-derived CDR1 and CDR2 are MNHEY and SMNVEV (reference sequence). The V end lost 2 bases, the J end lost 5 bases, and 9 bases lay between the germline ends. There are 13 residues in the CDR3.

The V gene is TRBV5-1, the J gene TRBJ1-6; 7 bases line up with TRBD1. This CDR3 spans 16 amino acids. V shed 6 bases and J 5 bases; nucleotides not matched to a gene: 11. Per germline, CDR1 SGHRS and CDR2 YFSETQ. The CDR3 nucleotides are TGCGCCAGCAAGGAGGTTGGCAGGGGGGATAATTCACCCCTCCACTTT. As protein: CASKEVGRGDNSPLHF.

The chain is built from TRBV28 and TRBJ2-1; 9 bases fit TRBD2. The CDR3 loop spans 19 amino acids. The V gene end was trimmed by 5 bases and the J gene end by 0 bases; junction bases not matched to a gene: 14. Germline V gene data show CDR1 as MDHEN and CDR2 as SYDVKM. CDR3 loop: CASSQSGLAGPYSYNEQFF. The CDR3 nucleotides are TGTGCCAGCAGTCAATCGGGGCTAGCGGGGCCATACTCCTACAATGAGCAGTTCTTC.

The chain couples TRBV7-8 to TRBJ2-1; D ambiguous. CDR3 length: 15 residues. Trimming shortened V by 4 bases and J by 0 bases, and 10 bases separated the two germline ends. Germline values: CDR1 SGHVS, CDR2 FQNEAQ. The CDR3, as DNA: TGTGCCAGCAGCTACGAGTTCGGCTCCTACAATGAGCAGTTCTTC. Protein product: CASSYEFGSYNEQFF.

The V call is TRBV7-9, the J call TRBJ1-1, with a weak D call TRBD1 (5 bases). CDR1 SEHNR and CDR2 FQNEAQ come from the germline V gene (reference sequence). The length of the CDR3 is 14 residues. V gave up 1 base and J gave up 10 bases, with 16 bases separating them. In DNA, the CDR3 is TGTGCCAGCAGCTTAGAAGCAGGGTTAGTTGGAGCTTTCTTT. This gives the protein CASSLEAGLVGAFF.

V and J are TRBV2 and TRBJ1-2; 11 bases line up with TRBD1. Looked up from germline, CDR1 is SNHLY and CDR2 is FYNNEI. The V gene end was trimmed by 10 bases and the J gene end by 8 bases; junction bases not matched to a gene: 9. CDR3 length equals 13 residues. CDR3 nucleotide sequence: TGTGCCACGGGACAGGGGGGGACTCGGGGCTACACCTTC. This codes for CATGQGGTRGYTF.